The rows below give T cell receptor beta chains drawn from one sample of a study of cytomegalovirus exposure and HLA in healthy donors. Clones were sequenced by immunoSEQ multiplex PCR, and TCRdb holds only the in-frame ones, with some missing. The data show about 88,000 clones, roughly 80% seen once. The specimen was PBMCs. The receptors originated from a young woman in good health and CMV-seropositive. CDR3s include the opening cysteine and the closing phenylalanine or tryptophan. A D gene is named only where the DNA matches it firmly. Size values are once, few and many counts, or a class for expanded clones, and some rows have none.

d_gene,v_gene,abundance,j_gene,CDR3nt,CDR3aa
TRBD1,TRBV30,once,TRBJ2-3,TGTGCCTGCGAGCCTGGGACAGGGTTCGGAACAGATACGCAGTATTTT,CACEPGTGFGTDTQYF
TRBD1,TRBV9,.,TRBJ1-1,TGTGCCAGCAGCCGGACAGGCCCAGGGAACACTGAAGCTTTCTTT,CASSRTGPGNTEAFF
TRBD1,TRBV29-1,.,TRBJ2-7,TGCAGCGTTCCTCACCGACAGGGGATCAACGAGCAGTACTTC,CSVPHRQGINEQYF
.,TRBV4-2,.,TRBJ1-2,TGTGCCAGCAGCCAAGATCTTGGACAAGTTTCTGGCTACACCTTC,CASSQDLGQVSGYTF
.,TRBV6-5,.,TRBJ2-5,TGTGCCAGCAGTTACTCGGGCAGCCCAGAGACCCAGTACTTC,CASSYSGSPETQYF
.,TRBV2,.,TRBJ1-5,TGTGCCGGATCGATCAGGCAGAGCAATCAGCCCCAGCATTTT,CAGSIRQSNQPQHF
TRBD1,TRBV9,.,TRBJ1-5,TGTGCCAGCAGCACAGGGGGCTCCAATCAGCCCCAGCATTTT,CASSTGGSNQPQHF
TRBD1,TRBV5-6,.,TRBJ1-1,TGTGCCAGCAGCGAGGACAGGGGACAACGGAACACTGAAGCTTTCTTT,CASSEDRGQRNTEAFF
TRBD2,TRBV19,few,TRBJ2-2,TGTGCCAGTAGCCCCCAGCGGGGGGGCACCGGGGAGCTGTTTTTT,CASSPQRGGTGELFF
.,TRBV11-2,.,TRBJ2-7,TGTGCCAGCAGCTTAATTCAGGGGCCACGGTCCTCCTACGAGCAGTACTTC,CASSLIQGPRSSYEQYF
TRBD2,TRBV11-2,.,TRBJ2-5,TGTGCCAGCAGCTTCCGTAGCGGGGGGGACCTAAGGGAGACCCAGTACTTC,CASSFRSGGDLRETQYF
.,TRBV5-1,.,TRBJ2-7,TGCGCCAGCAGCCCCCAGGGTGGCCGTACCTACGAGCAGTACTTC,CASSPQGGRTYEQYF
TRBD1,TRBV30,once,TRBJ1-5,TGTGCCTGGAGTCAGGGGGCGGAACAGCCCCAGCATTTT,CAWSQGAEQPQHF
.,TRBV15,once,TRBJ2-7,TGTGCCACCAGCAGAGATGTTTTGTCGGAGGGGATCCCCTACGAGCAGTACTTC,CATSRDVLSEGIPYEQYF
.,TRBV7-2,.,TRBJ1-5,TGTGCCAGCAGCTTAATTCCGTCGCAGGGGAGCAATCAGCCCCAGCATTTT,CASSLIPSQGSNQPQHF
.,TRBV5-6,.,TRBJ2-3,TGTGCCAGCAGCCCGGACCCTAGCGCAGATACGCAGTATTTT,CASSPDPSADTQYF
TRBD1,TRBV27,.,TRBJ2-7,TGTGCCAGCAGTCTATATCAGCCGGGGTGGGGAACAGGGGGATACGAGCAGTACTTC,CASSLYQPGWGTGGYEQYF
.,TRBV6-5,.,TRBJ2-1,TGTGCCAGCAGTTACACTGACTACTACAATGAGCAGTTCTTC,CASSYTDYYNEQFF
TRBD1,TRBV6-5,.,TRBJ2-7,TGTGCCAGCAAGGGGGCAGCCATGACCTACGAGCAGTACTTC,CASKGAAMTYEQYF
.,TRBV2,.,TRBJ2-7,TGTGCCAGCAGCCCCAGTGAGGGGGTCTACGAGCAGTACTTC,CASSPSEGVYEQYF
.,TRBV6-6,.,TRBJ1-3,TGTGCCAGCACCTCGTTGGCTAGCTCTGGAAACACCATATATTTT,CASTSLASSGNTIYF
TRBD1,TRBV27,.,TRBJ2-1,TGTGCCAGCAGTTTATCTCCCGGGACAGGCAATGAGCAGTTCTTC,CASSLSPGTGNEQFF
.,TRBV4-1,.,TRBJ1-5,TGCGCCAGCAGCCATAGGACCGGGACAAGCAATCAGCCCCAGCATTTT,CASSHRTGTSNQPQHF
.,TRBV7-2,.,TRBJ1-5,TGTGCCAGCAGCTTCCCTGGCCAGCCCCAGCATTTT,CASSFPGQPQHF
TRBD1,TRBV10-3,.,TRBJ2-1,TGTGCCATCAGGCCCGACAGGGGCAGGGAGCAGTTCTTC,CAIRPDRGREQFF
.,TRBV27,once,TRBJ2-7,TGTGCCAGCAGTATTGGACAGATTTACGAGCAGTACTTC,CASSIGQIYEQYF
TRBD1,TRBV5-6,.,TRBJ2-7,TGTGCCAGCAGCTGGGGGACAGGGTCCTACGAGCAGTACTTC,CASSWGTGSYEQYF
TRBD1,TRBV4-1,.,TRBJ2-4,TGCGCCAGCAGCCAAAACCCGGGACAGGAAAGCAAAAACATTCAGTACTTC,CASSQNPGQESKNIQYF
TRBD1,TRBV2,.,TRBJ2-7,TGTGCCAGCAGCGGGGACAGTGGAGAGCAGTACTTC,CASSGDSGEQYF
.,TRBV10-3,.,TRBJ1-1,TGTGCCATCAACCCCGGACAGCTCAACACTGAAGCTTTCTTT,CAINPGQLNTEAFF
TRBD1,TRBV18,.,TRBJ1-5,TGTGCCAGCTCACCCACAGGGGGCTTTCAGCCCCAGCATTTT,CASSPTGGFQPQHF
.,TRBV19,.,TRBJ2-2,TGTGCCAGTAGTATGGCCGCAGGGGAGTTAGCCGGGGAGCTGTTTTTT,CASSMAAGELAGELFF
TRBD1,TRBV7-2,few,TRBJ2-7,TGTGCCAGCAGCTTAGGCCCGGGACAGGGTGGAGAGCAGTACTTC,CASSLGPGQGGEQYF
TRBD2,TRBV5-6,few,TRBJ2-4,TGTGCCAGCAGCTTGTTGGGGGGGAAGCTAGCCAAAAACATTCAGTACTTC,CASSLLGGKLAKNIQYF
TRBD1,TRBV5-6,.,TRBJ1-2,TGTGCCAGCAGCTTACACAGGGGGGCATATGGCTACACCTTC,CASSLHRGAYGYTF
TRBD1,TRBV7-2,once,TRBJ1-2,TGTGCCAGCAGCCCCGGACAGGGAAACTATGGCTACACCTTC,CASSPGQGNYGYTF
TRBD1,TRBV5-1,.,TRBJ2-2,TGCGCCAGCTCCTGGGCTCCGGGACAGGGTTCCGGGGAGCTGTTTTTT,CASSWAPGQGSGELFF
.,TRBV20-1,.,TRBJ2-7,TGCAGTGCTAGACAGAACTACGAGCAGTACTTC,CSARQNYEQYF
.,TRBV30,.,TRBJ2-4,TGTGCCTGGAGTGTGTCCCGAGTGAAAGCCAAAAACATTCAGTACTTC,CAWSVSRVKAKNIQYF
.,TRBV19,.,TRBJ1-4,TGTGCCAGTACTGATCCAGTGGTGGGCACGGAAAAACTGTTTTTT,CASTDPVVGTEKLFF
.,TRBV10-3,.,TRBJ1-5,TGTGCCATCAACAGGGCCTATAGCAATCAGCCCCAGCATTTT,CAINRAYSNQPQHF
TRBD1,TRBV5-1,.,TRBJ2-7,TGCGCCAGCAGCCACATCGACAGGGGCGAGCAGTACTTC,CASSHIDRGEQYF
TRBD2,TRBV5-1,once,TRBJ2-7,TGCGCCAGCAGCTTGGGACTAGCGGGTCCGGAAGAGCAGTACTTC,CASSLGLAGPEEQYF
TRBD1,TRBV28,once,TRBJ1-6,TGTGCCAGCAGTTTATTAGGACAGGGGGTCGGTTCACCCCTCCACTTT,CASSLLGQGVGSPLHF
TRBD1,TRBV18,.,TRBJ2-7,TGTGCCAGCTCACCTCGACAGGGGACGTACGAGCAGTACTTC,CASSPRQGTYEQYF
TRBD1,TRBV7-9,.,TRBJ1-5,TGTGCCAGCAGCCCCGGACAGGGAAGGAATCAGCCCCAGCATTTT,CASSPGQGRNQPQHF